This T cell receptor (beta chain) was captured by sequencing in a study of OX40 agonist ivuxolimab in advanced cancers. Study summary: Partial responses were observed in three patients, of whom one had hepatocellular carcinoma and two had cutaneous melanoma. Regarding the study as a whole: The authors also found low normalized T-cell clonal expansion in some nonresponders.

Concerning this clone itself: Its cognate antigen is unknown.

Clones were sequenced by immunoSEQ multiplex PCR, and TCRdb holds only the in-frame ones, with some missing. The sample carries some 7,900 clones, about four fifths recorded once. Germline trimming cut 2 bases from V and 0 bases from J; bases unmatched to any gene: 2. CDR1 SGHVS and CDR2 FNYEAQ come from the germline V gene. The CDR3 contains 15 residues. The source material was CD4+ or CD8+ T cells sorted from blood, sampled in a trial of the OX40 agonist ivuxolimab. The genes are TRBV7-6 and TRBJ1-1, with 8 bases fitting TRBD1. The receptor was derived from an adult with an advanced solid tumor such as melanoma, head and neck, liver or kidney cancer. DNA of the CDR3: TGTGCCAGCAGCTTAATGACAGGGGTGAACACTGAAGCTTTCTTT. Amino acid sequence: CASSLMTGVNTEAFF.